The clone carrying this T cell receptor (beta chain) was counted many times. These data belong to a study of patients and donors after allogeneic stem cell transplantation. The CDR3 loop spans 14 amino acids. Deletions cut 6 bases from V and 4 bases from J, with 13 bases between. TCRdb redid the calling of the RT-PCR reads with MiXCR, one entry per CDR3 protein. This table has 25,000 to 35,000 distinct CDR3 sequences, nearly 7% appearing once. The sequencing input was blood, either unsorted or a sorted T cell fraction (not recorded which). This clonotype originated in a human donor who was either an allogeneic HSCT recipient or a stem cell or donor lymphocyte infusion donor (not recorded which). It is not recorded whose cells these are; they may come from a transplant donor. The chain employs TRBV12-3 or TRBV12-4 and TRBJ1-3, with a tentative D call TRBD1 (5 bases). The CDR3 region is CASRRRASGNTIYF. The CDR3 nucleotides read TGTGCCAGCAGGCGCAGGGCATCCGGAAACACCATATATTTT.